The 13 T cell receptor beta chains given below trace back to one sample, sequenced in a study of T cell clonotyping in hematopoietic cell transplantation. Measured with immunoSEQ multiplex PCR; TCRdb has only the in-frame clones, and not every one. In the table there are about 16,000 clones, roughly 90% of which are singletons. Sample: peripheral blood mononuclear cells. These receptors were collected from a man aged 50 to 59 in good health. Some clones in this sample may be carry-over from other donors' samples.

The chain joins TRBV11-2 to TRBJ2-5, with TRBD2 matching over 9 bases. Trimming cost V 2 bases and J 5 bases; bases outside gene matches: 6. The germline gives CDR1 SGHAT, CDR2 FQNNGV. The CDR3 runs 15 residues. CDR3 in amino acids: CASSLLAGGAETQYF. The CDR3 DNA is TGTGCCAGCAGCTTACTCGCGGGGGGGGCGGAGACCCAGTACTTC. The full variable domain, in which reference TRBV11-2 and TRBJ2-5 provide the parts outside the CDR3, is EAGVAQSPRYKIIEKRQSVAFWCNPISGHATLYWYQQILGQGPKLLIQFQNNGVVDDSQLPKDRFSAERLKGVDSTLKIQPAKLEDSAVYLCASSLLAGGAETQYFGPGTRLLVL.

The V and J genes are TRBV5-1 and TRBJ1-5; 7 nucleotides agree with TRBD1. V gave up 2 bases and J gave up 7 bases; unmatched junction bases: 3. The CDR3 consists of 13 residues. The germline V gene has CDR1 SGHRS and CDR2 YFSETQ. The CDR3 DNA sequence: TGCGCCAGCAGCTTCGGGACAGAGCAGCCCCAGCATTTT. This gives the protein CASSFGTEQPQHF.

The genes are TRBV6-5 and TRBJ1-3; 8 bases match TRBD1. The CDR3 is 15 residues long. CDR1 is MNHEY and CDR2 is SVGAGI in the germline V gene. V dropped 2 bases and J dropped 4; count of bases not matched to a gene: 4. The CDR3 loop reads CASSYTGGSGNTIYF. CDR3 sequence (DNA): TGTGCCAGCAGTTACACAGGGGGGTCCGGAAACACCATATATTTT.

The chain combines TRBV7-2 with TRBJ2-3, with 7 bases matching TRBD2. The CDR3 consists of 15 residues. V was clipped by 1 base and J by 5 bases; unmatched bases: 6. The germline gives CDR1 SGHTA, CDR2 FQGNSA. The CDR3 is CASSLENRGVDTQYF. The CDR3 nucleotides are TGTGCCAGCAGCTTAGAAAATCGGGGGGTAGATACGCAGTATTTT.

This clone was picked up a small number of times. The chain carries TRBV4-1 and TRBJ2-7; D not certain. Trimming took 2 bases from V and 8 from J, leaving 7 bases between them. Per the germline V gene, CDR1 is MGHRA and CDR2 is YSYEKL. The CDR3 totals 11 residues. Here the CDR3 DNA reads TGCGCCAGCAGCCAATTCGGCCAGCAGTACTTC. It codes for CASSQFGQQYF.

The chain uses TRBV5-1 and TRBJ1-2; 9 nucleotides align to TRBD1. The V segment lost 2 bases and the J segment 5 bases; nucleotides outside the gene matches: 1. Germline CDR1 is SGHRS and CDR2 is YFSETQ. This CDR3 region has 13 residues. This CDR3 is CASSFDRGYGYTF. CDR3 in DNA: TGCGCCAGCAGCTTCGACAGGGGGTATGGCTACACCTTC.

The genes are TRBV2 and TRBJ2-1; D remains ambiguous. V dropped 5 bases and J dropped 5 bases, with 16 bases sitting between them. The CDR3 has 15 residues. From germline, CDR1 is SNHLY and CDR2 FYNNEI. The CDR3 protein is CASSPRSGSNNEQFF. CDR3 DNA: TGTGCCAGCAGTCCCCGCTCGGGTTCCAACAATGAGCAGTTCTTC.

This chain joins TRBV7-2 and TRBJ1-2; D possibly corresponds to TRBD1 (5 bases). CDR1 and CDR2 (germline): SGHTA, FQGNSA. This CDR3 has 12 amino acids. V was pared by 5 bases and J by 8 bases, with 12 bases between. The CDR3 nucleotides are TGTGCCAGCAGCGGGGCCCTTGGCGGCTACACCTTC. Translation: CASSGALGGYTF.

The sample holds a few counts of this clone. The chain combines TRBV6-5 with TRBJ1-2; D uncertain. Germline V CDR1 and CDR2: MNHEY, SVGAGI. The CDR3 has 14 residues. With 6 bases removed from V and 4 bases from J, the gap between germline ends came to 15 bases. CDR3 sequence reads: CASSPHTDGYGYTF. CDR3 coding DNA: TGTGCCAGCAGCCCCCATACAGACGGCTATGGCTACACCTTC.

The J gene is TRBJ1-2, the V gene TRBV29-1; D is undetermined. Trimming stripped 6 bases from V and 1 base from J, with 6 bases between. The CDR3 runs to 11 residues. CDR1 and CDR2 (germline): SQVTM, ANQGSEA. As DNA, the CDR3 is TGCAGCGTGGTCTTTAACTATGGCTACACCTTC. This codes for CSVVFNYGYTF.

J is TRBJ2-7 and V is TRBV21-1. TRBV21-1 is tagged as a pseudogene. This CDR3 has 14 residues. CDR3 DNA sequence: TGTGCCAGCTCGGACCCCATAGAAGGCTACGAGCAGTACTTC. Its translation is CASSDPIEGYEQYF.

The chain has TRBV5-6 and TRBJ1-2, with D uncertain. V shed 1 base and J shed 4 bases, with 20 bases lying between them. CDR3 length: 17 residues. Germline values: CDR1 SGHDT, CDR2 YYEEEE. CDR3 region: CASSLFLEARTSYGYTF. In DNA, the CDR3 is TGTGCCAGCAGCTTGTTTTTAGAAGCGCGGACTTCCTATGGCTACACCTTC.

The chain combines TRBV4-1 with TRBJ2-3; D is ambiguous. V was clipped by 1 base and J by 0 bases, with 8 bases between them. Per the germline V gene, CDR1 is MGHRA and CDR2 is YSYEKL. The CDR3 sequence is 15 residues long. The CDR3 here is CASSQVSTSTDTQYF. In DNA, the CDR3 is TGCGCCAGCAGCCAAGTAAGCACTAGCACAGATACGCAGTATTTT.